The 10 T cell receptor beta chains presented below share a single source sample, sequenced in a study of blood T cell repertoires in COVID-19. This table comes from immunoSEQ multiplex PCR, and its TCRdb copy is limited to in-frame clones, with some not included. Of some 55,000 clones in the sample, over 80% were seen once. Material for sequencing was peripheral blood. The receptor source for this set is an older woman with acute or convalescent COVID-19.

The chain couples TRBV6-1 to TRBJ2-7; D might be TRBD2 (5 bases). The CDR3 is made up of 13 amino acids. Germline V lookup: CDR1 MNHNS, CDR2 SASEGT. Trimming removed 1 base from V and 11 bases from J, with 15 bases in between. CDR3 region: CASSEEEDPKEYF. DNA for the CDR3: TGTGCCAGCAGTGAAGAGGAGGATCCCAAGGAGTACTTC.

The chain joins TRBV30 to TRBJ2-1; 8 nucleotides match TRBD1. In germline, CDR1 is GTSNPN, CDR2 SVGIG (reference sequence). The CDR3 totals 12 residues. The J segment lost 4 bases and the V segment lost 6 bases, leaving 2 bases of the junction unmatched. The CDR3 is CACWTGYNEQFF. The CDR3 coding sequence is TGTGCCTGCTGGACAGGGTACAATGAGCAGTTCTTC.

This chain connects TRBV15 to TRBJ2-1; 11 bases are shared with TRBD2. J was trimmed by 10 bases and V by 3 bases; bases with no gene match: 8. The CDR3 length is 15 residues. The V gene's germline CDR1 is LNHNV and CDR2 YYDKDF (reference sequence). Here the CDR3 reads CATSREGLAGGEQFF. The DNA of the CDR3 is TGTGCCACCAGCAGGGAGGGGCTAGCGGGAGGAGAGCAGTTCTTC.

V gene TRBV6-1 combines with J gene TRBJ1-5; D possibly corresponds to TRBD1 (6 bases). The germline V gene encodes CDR1 MNHNS and CDR2 SASEGT. Trimming took 0 bases from V and 9 from J, leaving 15 bases between them. CDR3 size: 15 residues. In DNA form, the CDR3 reads TGTGCCAGCAGTGAAGCGCGGCAGGGGCGCGGGCCCCAGCATTTT. It codes for CASSEARQGRGPQHF.

The chain uses TRBV12-5 and TRBJ1-1; no clear D. The CDR3 extends over 14 amino acids. The germline V gene encodes CDR1 LGHNT and CDR2 FRNRAP. Trimming removed 4 bases at V and 5 bases at J, with 14 bases between. The CDR3 region is CASGSGQVRTEAFF. The CDR3 DNA follows: TGTGCTAGTGGTTCCGGTCAGGTTCGAACTGAAGCTTTCTTT. The variable domain in full, with the rest retrieved from reference TRBV12-5 and TRBJ1-1, is DARVTQTPRHKVTEMGQEVTMRCQPILGHNTVFWYRQTMMQGLELLAYFRNRAPLDDSGMPKDRFSAEMPDATLATLKIQPSEPRDSAVYFCASGSGQVRTEAFFGQGTRLTVV.

This rearrangement joins TRBV6-5 to TRBJ1-1; no definite D call. V was clipped by 7 bases and J by 0 bases, with 9 bases between them. Germline CDR1 MNHEY, CDR2 SVGAGI. The CDR3 sequence is 13 residues long. The CDR3 reads CASNINMNTEAFF. The CDR3 DNA reads as TGTGCCAGCAATATCAACATGAACACTGAAGCTTTCTTT.

The chain has TRBV5-5 and TRBJ1-1; the D is unclear. V lost 2 bases and J 3 bases, leaving 5 bases between the germline ends. The CDR3 covers 12 residues. Per germline, CDR1 SGHKS and CDR2 YYEKEE (reference sequence). In DNA form, the CDR3 reads TGTGCCAGCAGCTTCGGGGACACTGAAGCTTTCTTT. Its protein is CASSFGDTEAFF.

CDR3: CASTATGHYGYTF. In DNA, the CDR3 is TGTGCCAGCACCGCGACAGGGCACTATGGCTACACCTTC. This chain joins TRBV28 and TRBJ1-2, with 7 bases fitting TRBD1. Germline CDR1 is MDHEN and CDR2 is SYDVKM. This CDR3 is 13 amino acids long. The trim removed 7 bases at V and 3 bases at J, leaving 5 bases unmatched.

The rearrangement uses TRBV28 and TRBJ2-1; 10 nucleotides match TRBD2. Germline values: CDR1 MDHEN, CDR2 SYDVKM. Unmatched junction bases numbered 11, after V lost 10 bases and J lost 5 bases. The CDR3 has 15 amino acids. The CDR3 DNA reads TGTGCCACTGAGAAGCCGGGACTAGCGAACAATGAGCAGTTCTTC. This translates into CATEKPGLANNEQFF. The variable domain in full, with the rest retrieved from reference TRBV28 and TRBJ2-1, is DVKVTQSSRYLVKRTGEKVFLECVQDMDHENMFWYRQDPGLGLRLIYFSYDVKMKEKGDIPEGYSVSREKKERFSLILESASTNQTSMYLCATEKPGLANNEQFFGPGTRLTVL.

V and J are TRBV25-1 and TRBJ1-1, with 7 bases identical to TRBD1. Losses at the gene ends were 4 bases for V and 1 base for J; bases not matched to a gene: 6. Germline V lookup: CDR1 MGHDK, CDR2 SYGVNS. The CDR3 covers 15 residues. CDR3 DNA sequence: TGTGCCAGCAGTGCGGACAGGACAACGAACACTGAAGCTTTCTTT. Protein product: CASSADRTTNTEAFF.